This T cell receptor beta chain was captured by sequencing in a study of CD8+ T cells in alopecia areata. Study as a whole: Severity in treated patients was scored by percentage of scalp area affected. Study results and caveats: Scalp clonality decreased significantly with tofacitinib, and so did expanded CD8+ clones among the top 100.

To note about this clone: As yet, its antigen is unknown.

The V and J ends lost 8 bases and 0 bases respectively, with 11 bases between them. This CDR3 contains 13 residues. Germline V gives CDR1 SQVTM, CDR2 ANQGSEA. The treatment was: oral pan-JAK inhibitor, 5-10 mg twice daily. RNA was extracted and reverse transcribed into cDNA as the sequencing template. Produced via immunoSEQ multiplex PCR; TCRdb's table is partial and in-frame only. Here the sample spans 210,000 or so clones, around 65% being singletons. This TCR was recovered from a human donor with alopecia areata. This specimen consisted of CD4+ T cells sorted from blood, obtained around week 44, from a patient treated with tofacitinib. The gene calls are TRBV29-1 and TRBJ2-1; D is ambiguous. The CDR3 region has the DNA TGCAGCTCACGGGTGTTCTCCTACAATGAGCAGTTCTTC. This encodes CSSRVFSYNEQFF.